Included here is one TCR delta chain sequence, with context. With a far larger clone one base away, a read error is the likely cause. Other DNA sequences in the same sample also yield this CDR3. The data were obtained in a study of gamma-delta T cells after stem cell transplantation. V lost 4 bases, J lost 0 bases, and 9 bases stayed unmatched. Germline CDR1 is GEAIGNYY and CDR2 is EKD. The CDR3 covers 17 residues. TCRdb reapplied CATT to the RT-PCR reads. The table shows approximately 3,000 delta-chain clones, with roughly 5.2% occurring only once. V is TRDV2 and J is TRDJ1, with 11 bases lining up with TRDD3. The sequence was obtained from a human donor. It is not recorded whose cells these are; they may come from a transplant donor. The sample was gamma-delta T cells. DNA for the CDR3: TGTGCCTGTGATAGACTGGGGGATAAGGGAGACACCGATAAACTCATCTTT. Translating gives CACDRLGDKGDTDKLIF.